Listed here are 5 T cell receptor beta chains from one sample, sequenced in a study of graft-versus-host responses after intestinal transplantation. Their target antigens are unknown. Using immunoSEQ multiplex PCR, the repertoire was profiled, and TCRdb retains in-frame clones only, with some absent. The table has about 86,000 clones, around 83% seen once; the top ten hold about 17%. The sequences come from unstimulated CD8+ T cells sorted from spleen or lymph node cells, collected before intestinal transplant. The receptor source for this set is a human donor who received an intestinal transplant.

The chain is built from TRBV9 and TRBJ1-1, with D hard to call. Germline V gives CDR1 SGDLS, CDR2 YYNGEE. Trimming left V 0 bases short and J 1 base short, with 4 bases between. This CDR3 region has 13 residues. CDR3 loop: CASSVGANTEAFF. The CDR3, as DNA: TGTGCCAGCAGCGTAGGGGCGAACACTGAAGCTTTCTTT.

The CDR3 coding sequence is TGTGCCAGCAGCGTGACCCCTGAACTAGCAACTAATGAAAAACTGTTTTTT. It specifies CASSVTPELATNEKLFF. The chain combines TRBV13 with TRBJ1-4; D gene uncertain. The CDR3 runs 17 residues. The germline V gene has CDR1 PRHDT and CDR2 FYEKMQ (reference sequence). The V and J ends lost 5 bases and 0 bases respectively, with 16 bases between them.

The chain uses TRBV7-6 and TRBJ2-3; 7 nucleotides agree with TRBD1. J gave up 2 bases and V 1 base, and 6 bases lay outside the gene matches. Per germline, CDR1 SGHVS and CDR2 FNYEAQ. This CDR3 is 16 amino acids long. The CDR3 here is CASSLELGQLTDTQYF. The CDR3 DNA follows: TGTGCCAGCAGCTTAGAGTTGGGACAGCTCACAGATACGCAGTATTTT. Variable domain in full (rest from reference TRBV7-6 and TRBJ2-3): GAGVSQSPRYKVTKRGQDVALRCDPISGHVSLYWYRQALGQGPEFLTYFNYEAQQDKSGLPNDRFSAERPEGSISTLTIQRTEQRDSAMYRCASSLELGQLTDTQYFGPGTRLTVL.

The chain uses TRBV7-9 and TRBJ1-6; D remains unclear. Per the germline V gene, CDR1 is SEHNR and CDR2 is FQNEAQ (reference sequence). Trimming removed 6 bases from V and 4 bases from J, with 4 bases in between. The length of the CDR3 is 12 residues. This chain's CDR3 is CASRLYNSPLHF. The CDR3 region has the DNA TGTGCCAGCAGGCTATATAATTCACCCCTCCACTTT.

The J gene is TRBJ2-2, the V gene TRBV7-9, with D possibly being TRBD1 (6 bases). Trimming cost V 3 bases and J 2 bases, with 10 bases left between them. Germline V gene lookup returns CDR1 SEHNR and CDR2 FQNEAQ (reference sequence). The CDR3 totals 15 residues. This CDR3 is CASSFTGPNTGELFF. CDR3 in DNA: TGTGCCAGCAGCTTCACAGGGCCAAACACCGGGGAGCTGTTTTTT.